The 26 T cell receptor beta chains below come from one sample, sequenced in a study of blood T cell repertoires in COVID-19. Measured with immunoSEQ multiplex PCR; TCRdb has only the in-frame clones, and not every one. The profile covers 95,000 to 110,000 clones, with about 88% appearing a single time and less than 6.5% taken by the ten largest. The source material was peripheral blood. These receptors were taken from a human donor in a cohort sampled during active COVID-19.

The DNA of the CDR3 is TGTGCCAGCAGACGACTCGGGAGCACAGATACGCAGTATTTT. Protein sequence: CASRRLGSTDTQYF. The rearrangement links TRBV6-5 to TRBJ2-3; the D is unclear. CDR3 length: 14 amino acids. CDR1 MNHEY and CDR2 SVGAGI come from the germline V gene. Trimming shortened V by 6 bases and J by 0 bases, and 10 bases separated the two germline ends.

The rearrangement uses TRBV7-8 and TRBJ2-7, with 8 bases that match TRBD2. The ends lost 4 bases at V and 5 bases at J; junction bases unmatched: 13. Germline CDR1 SGHVS, CDR2 FQNEAQ. The CDR3 sequence is 16 residues long. The DNA for the CDR3 is TGTGCCAGCAGCTCCTCGGGGGGGGGCCCTTCGAACGAGCAGTACTTC. Amino acid sequence: CASSSSGGGPSNEQYF.

This clone was seen only once. The rearrangement joins TRBV7-8 to TRBJ2-1; TRBD2 matches 11 bases. Germline CDR1 is SGHVS and CDR2 is FQNEAQ. The CDR3 has 21 amino acids. V trimming: 5 bases; J trimming: 1 base; junction bases outside the gene matches: 19. The CDR3 nucleotides are TGTGCCAGCAGCCCAATGCTAGCGGGGGGCCCGGATCTCGGATCCTACAATGAGCAGTTCTTC. This gives the protein CASSPMLAGGPDLGSYNEQFF. Full variable domain (outside the CDR3, taken from reference TRBV7-8 and TRBJ2-1): GAGVSQSPRYKVAKRGQDVALRCDPISGHVSLFWYQQALGQGPEFLTYFQNEAQLDKSGLPSDRFFAERPEGSVSTLKIQRTQQEDSAVYLCASSPMLAGGPDLGSYNEQFFGPGTRLTVL.

The rearrangement joins TRBV10-1 to TRBJ2-2; no clear D gene. Trimming took off 3 bases at V and 0 bases at J, with 5 bases between the two ends. Germline CDR1 is WNHNN and CDR2 is SYGVQD (reference sequence). This CDR3 contains 14 residues. CDR3 region: CASSELTNTGELFF. Here the CDR3 DNA reads TGCGCCAGCAGTGAACTCACGAACACCGGGGAGCTGTTTTTT.

V usage is TRBV12-2 and J usage is TRBJ1-5; TRBD1, the D gene given by the table, was not confirmed from the DNA. TRBV12-2 is designated a pseudogene. CDR3 size: 18 residues. The chain's CDR3 is CASRISKGSGWFGQPQHF. CDR3 nucleotide sequence: TGTGCAAGTCGCATCAGTAAGGGGTCAGGGTGGTTCGGTCAGCCCCAGCATTTT.

The chain carries TRBV28 and TRBJ2-4; D might be TRBD2 (6 bases). The CDR3 has 14 amino acids. With 5 bases removed from V and 5 bases from J, the gap between germline ends came to 13 bases. Germline V gene lookup returns CDR1 MDHEN and CDR2 SYDVKM. In nucleotides, the CDR3 is TGTGCCAGCAGTGTGGGGACGGGGGAAAACATTCAGTACTTC. Its protein product is CASSVGTGENIQYF.

This chain uses TRBV19 with TRBJ1-5; TRBD1 matches 7 bases. Germline V gene data show CDR1 as LNHDA and CDR2 as SQIVND (reference sequence). Trimming cost V 3 bases and J 6 bases; bases outside gene matches: 8. The CDR3 extends over 15 amino acids. The CDR3 DNA is TGTGCCAGTAGTATTGCAACAGGGGTAGGTCAGCCCCAGCATTTT. Translation: CASSIATGVGQPQHF.

The chain employs TRBV6-1 and TRBJ2-1; no firm D call. Germline V gene lookup returns CDR1 MNHNS and CDR2 SASEGT. The length of the CDR3 is 15 residues. V lost 1 base and J 5 bases, leaving 12 bases between the germline ends. CDR3 amino acids: CASSEVQALNNEQFF. CDR3 nucleotide sequence: TGTGCCAGCAGTGAAGTCCAGGCCTTAAACAATGAGCAGTTCTTC.

V and J are TRBV6-5 and TRBJ1-1; tentative D call: TRBD1 (5 bases). V was trimmed by 2 bases and J by 2 bases, leaving 9 bases between them. There are 14 residues in the CDR3. Germline values: CDR1 MNHEY, CDR2 SVGAGI. The CDR3 DNA sequence: TGTGCCAGCAGTTACGTAGGGGTAAACACTGAAGCTTTCTTT. This sequence encodes CASSYVGVNTEAFF.

The CDR3 protein is CASSQSVGTTYEQYF. The DNA of the CDR3 is TGTGCCAGCAGTCAAAGCGTAGGAACAACCTACGAGCAGTACTTC. This sequence joins TRBV6-5 and TRBJ2-7; D not resolved. The V and J ends lost 5 bases and 2 bases respectively, with 16 bases between them. The CDR3 has 15 residues. Looked up from germline, CDR1 is MNHEY and CDR2 is SVGAGI.

The J gene is TRBJ2-7, the V gene TRBV7-9, with D uncertain. This CDR3 comprises 13 residues. Germline V gene lookup returns CDR1 SEHNR and CDR2 FQNEAQ (reference sequence). V dropped 6 bases and J dropped 4 bases, with 13 bases sitting between them. The DNA of the CDR3 is TGTGCCAGCAGTCTAGAGTGGTTTTACGAGCAGTACTTC. Its translation: CASSLEWFYEQYF.

This chain connects TRBV6-5 to TRBJ2-7, with D possibly matching TRBD2 (5 bases). The CDR3 covers 15 residues. V lost 3 bases and J 0 bases, leaving 12 bases between the germline ends. CDR1 and CDR2 from the germline V gene are MNHEY and SVGAGI. The CDR3 DNA reads as TGTGCCAGCAGTTATGGGAGAAGGAGCTCCTACGAGCAGTACTTC. Its protein product is CASSYGRRSSYEQYF.

This rearrangement joins TRBV7-9 to TRBJ2-1; 8 nucleotides align to TRBD2. This CDR3 contains 18 residues. V was clipped by 5 bases and J by 5 bases; unmatched bases: 17. Germline CDR1 and CDR2: SEHNR and FQNEAQ (reference sequence). As DNA, the CDR3 is TGTGCCAGCAGCCGACCAATCCGGCGGGGGGCTTTACACAATGAGCAGTTCTTC. It yields the protein CASSRPIRRGALHNEQFF.

The chain joins TRBV6-5 to TRBJ1-4; 10 nucleotides agree with TRBD1. The CDR3 contains 14 residues. CDR1 is MNHEY and CDR2 is SVGAGI in the germline V gene. Trimming at V came to 9 bases and at J to 8 bases, leaving 9 bases not matched to a gene. CDR3 sequence reads: CASGQGVGKEKLFF. CDR3 nucleotides: TGTGCCAGTGGACAGGGGGTCGGTAAGGAAAAACTGTTTTTT.

This chain uses TRBV10-2 with TRBJ2-5; the match to TRBD1 covers 8 bases. The CDR3 is 13 amino acids. V shed 4 bases and J 7 bases; nucleotides not matched to a gene: 5. The germline V gene has CDR1 WSHSY and CDR2 SAAADI. DNA for the CDR3: TGCGCCAGCAGTGCAGGGGGCCGGGGGACCCAGTACTTC. Translating gives CASSAGGRGTQYF.

The V call is TRBV4-2, the J call TRBJ2-4; 11 bases are shared with TRBD2. J gave up 8 bases and V 0 bases, and 6 bases lay outside the gene matches. CDR1 is LGHNA and CDR2 is YNFKEQ in the germline V gene. The CDR3 is 16 amino acids. In DNA form, the CDR3 reads TGTGCCAGCAGCCAAGATATACCTAGCGGGGGGTACATTCAGTACTTC. It yields the protein CASSQDIPSGGYIQYF.

The J gene is TRBJ2-5, the V gene TRBV5-8, with D tentatively TRBD1 (6 bases). Trimming shortened V by 2 bases and J by 7 bases, and 18 bases separated the two germline ends. The CDR3 length is 15 residues. CDR1 and CDR2 (germline): SGHTS, YDEGEE. The CDR3 nucleotides read TGTGCCAGCAGCTTAAAGGGACACAAGACCCGGACCCAGTACTTC. Protein sequence: CASSLKGHKTRTQYF.

This clone was detected once. This chain connects TRBV7-8 to TRBJ2-2; D might be TRBD1 (5 bases). CDR1 and CDR2 from the germline V gene are SGHVS and FQNEAQ. Trimming shortened V by 3 bases and J by 0 bases, and 14 bases separated the two germline ends. The CDR3 is 17 amino acids. This CDR3 is CASSFPPGAANTGELFF. CDR3 sequence (DNA): TGTGCCAGCAGCTTTCCCCCTGGGGCGGCGAACACCGGGGAGCTGTTTTTT.

The V and J genes are TRBV7-9 and TRBJ2-1, with a possible D match to TRBD1 (6 bases). The CDR3 length is 15 residues. CDR1 SEHNR and CDR2 FQNEAQ come from the germline V gene (reference sequence). The germline V and J ends were trimmed by 1 base and 12 bases, with 19 bases remaining between them. The CDR3 spells CASSLGKNRAHGQFF. CDR3 nucleotide sequence: TGTGCCAGCAGCTTAGGGAAAAACAGGGCCCACGGGCAGTTCTTC. The whole variable domain, filled in from reference TRBV7-9 and TRBJ2-1, reads DTGVSQNPRHKITKRGQNVTFRCDPISEHNRLYWYRQTLGQGPEFLTYFQNEAQLEKSRLLSDRFSAERPKGSFSTLEIQRTEQGDSAMYLCASSLGKNRAHGQFFGPGTRLTVL.

The V gene is TRBV24-1, the J gene TRBJ2-1; possible D gene TRBD1, 6 bases. Germline loops: CDR1 KGHDR, CDR2 SFDVKD. V lost 3 bases, J lost 4 bases, and 9 bases lay in between. CDR3 length: 14 amino acids. The CDR3 DNA reads TGTGCCACCAGTGATGCCACAGGGTACAATGAGCAGTTCTTC. This sequence encodes CATSDATGYNEQFF.

This clone was counted a single time. This chain links TRBV4-1 with TRBJ2-7; no definite D call. Germline loops: CDR1 MGHRA, CDR2 YSYEKL. The CDR3 length is 15 residues. Deletions cut 1 base from V and 1 base from J, with 11 bases between. This CDR3 reads CASSQGPAKSYEQYF. CDR3 bases: TGCGCCAGCAGCCAAGGTCCAGCGAAGTCCTACGAGCAGTACTTC.

The genes are TRBV19 and TRBJ2-3; 10 bases agree with TRBD2. J was trimmed by 7 bases and V by 6 bases; bases with no gene match: 13. From germline, CDR1 is LNHDA and CDR2 SQIVND (reference sequence). The CDR3 spans 16 residues. Here the CDR3 DNA reads TGTGCCAGTAGGCGAGCGGGGGGGCCAGGCACGTATACGCAGTATTTT. It encodes CASRRAGGPGTYTQYF.

The chain combines TRBV19 with TRBJ1-5; tentatively, D is TRBD1 (6 bases). Germline V CDR1 and CDR2: LNHDA, SQIVND (reference sequence). The V and J ends lost 6 bases and 5 bases respectively, with 20 bases between them. This CDR3 spans 16 amino acids. Here the CDR3 reads CASRTNTGRVDQPQHF. CDR3 in DNA: TGTGCCAGTAGGACTAATACAGGGAGGGTTGATCAGCCCCAGCATTTT.

The chain has TRBV28 and TRBJ1-3; D gene ambiguous. The germline V and J ends were trimmed by 4 bases and 2 bases, with 15 bases remaining between them. Germline assignment: CDR1 MDHEN and CDR2 SYDVKM. This CDR3 is built from 16 residues. In DNA form, the CDR3 reads TGTGCCAGCAGTTCTGGAGGCACTCTTACTGGAAACACCATATATTTT. Its translation is CASSSGGTLTGNTIYF. Full variable domain (outside the CDR3, taken from reference TRBV28 and TRBJ1-3): DVKVTQSSRYLVKRTGEKVFLECVQDMDHENMFWYRQDPGLGLRLIYFSYDVKMKEKGDIPEGYSVSREKKERFSLILESASTNQTSMYLCASSSGGTLTGNTIYFGEGSWLTVV.

The chain combines TRBV19 with TRBJ1-4; D perhaps matches TRBD1 (5 bases). This CDR3 has 16 amino acids. Germline V gene sequence: CDR1 LNHDA, CDR2 SQIVND (reference sequence). V was pared by 3 bases and J by 3 bases, with 14 bases between. CDR3 protein: CASSISGFTANEKLFF. CDR3 in DNA: TGTGCCAGTAGTATCTCAGGGTTTACGGCTAATGAAAAACTGTTTTTT.

The V gene is TRBV15, the J gene TRBJ1-2, with a weak D call TRBD1 (5 bases). Germline loops: CDR1 LNHNV, CDR2 YYDKDF (reference sequence). This CDR3 comprises 17 residues. V was pared by 1 base and J by 8 bases, with 23 bases between. The CDR3 nucleotides read TGTGCCACCAGCAGAGGGGGGGGAGGCAAGGGTCTTGGAGGCTACACCTTC. It encodes CATSRGGGGKGLGGYTF.